The T cell receptor (beta chain) described here comes from a study of regulatory T cells in long-lasting Graves disease. In building TCR beta libraries, iRepertoire HTBI primers were used together with Arm-PCR of CDR3 regions. TCRdb redid the calling of the multiplex PCR reads with MiXCR, one entry per CDR3 protein. The table lists over 300,000 distinct CDR3 sequences, roughly 21% of them singletons. Time point reported: persistent/refractory GD, antithyroid drugs over 5 years with positive TRAb. The authors made the TCR library using RNA they extracted from PBMCs. In this sample, this clonotype turned up a few times. This specimen was peripheral blood mononuclear cells (PBMCs), taken when the disease was refractory, from a patient treated with antithyroid drugs. The origin of this receptor is a female donor with Graves disease.

Here the CDR3 DNA reads TGTGCCAGCAGTTACGGTTGGAGGGGGGTGAGCGCTGAAGCTTTCTTT. It encodes CASSYGWRGVSAEAFF. V usage is TRBV6-2 or TRBV6-3 and J usage is TRBJ1-1; maybe TRBD1 (6 bases). From germline, CDR1 is MNHEY and CDR2 SVGEGT. This CDR3 has 16 amino acids. V was pared by 2 bases and J by 6 bases, with 19 bases between.